One sample yielded the 10 T cell receptor beta chains listed below, sequenced in a study of T-cell reconstitution after alpha-beta-depleted transplantation in children. Researchers prepared the TCRbeta library using unique molecular identifiers, the study reports. TCRdb used MiXCR to reprocess the PCR reads, holding one entry per CDR3 protein. Of approximately 800,000 distinct CDR3 sequences listed, roughly 15% are singletons. Sample: PBMCs, mostly from graft donor cells, taken 360 days after TCRalphabeta/CD19-depleted stem cell transplant. The receptors come from a male patient aged 10 to 17 who had a stem cell transplant for acute lymphoblastic leukemia, so the T cells may come from the graft donor.

The table lists this clonotype with a few counts. The gene calls are TRBV19 and TRBJ2-7; 10 nucleotides align to TRBD1. Germline V gives CDR1 LNHDA, CDR2 SQIVND (reference sequence). The CDR3 loop spans 16 amino acids. Losses at the gene ends were 0 bases for V and 0 bases for J; bases not matched to a gene: 2. CDR3 DNA: TGTGCCAGTAGTATAGATGGGACAGGGGTCTCCTACGAGCAGTACTTC. Translation gives CASSIDGTGVSYEQYF.

This rearrangement joins TRBV3-1 to TRBJ2-5, with 12 bases lining up with TRBD2. The germline V gene has CDR1 LGHDT and CDR2 YNNKEL (reference sequence). The junction had 4 bases not matched to a gene; V was cut back by 1 base and J by 4 bases. The CDR3 runs to 16 residues. This CDR3 is CASSQGLAGDGETQYF. CDR3 nucleotide sequence: TGTGCCAGCAGCCAAGGACTAGCGGGAGATGGAGAGACCCAGTACTTC.

The V gene is TRBV9, the J gene TRBJ2-5; D possibly corresponds to TRBD2 (6 bases). Germline assignment: CDR1 SGDLS and CDR2 YYNGEE. V was trimmed by 7 bases and J by 5 bases, leaving 24 bases between them. The CDR3 covers 16 residues. The CDR3 nucleotides read TGTGCCAGCCAGAGGGAGGCTAGTGGTGGTGGGGAGACCCAGTACTTC. Its translation is CASQREASGGGETQYF.

The genes are TRBV9 and TRBJ2-1; D is ambiguous. The germline V gene has CDR1 SGDLS and CDR2 YYNGEE. CDR3 length equals 12 residues. V was pared by 0 bases and J by 15 bases, with 13 bases between. This chain's CDR3 is CASSVAIPGRFF. The CDR3 bases are TGTGCCAGCAGCGTAGCTATCCCAGGACGGTTCTTC.

The sample holds one count of this clonotype. The chain joins TRBV6-4 to TRBJ1-4, with D uncertain. The V end lost 2 bases, the J end lost 3 bases, and 16 bases lay between the germline ends. Germline CDR1 MRHNA, CDR2 SNTAGT. This CDR3 is 17 amino acids long. This CDR3 reads CASSDLMKGNANEKLFF. CDR3 sequence (DNA): TGTGCCAGCAGTGACCTTATGAAGGGTAATGCTAATGAAAAACTGTTTTTT.

This chain uses TRBV3-1 with TRBJ2-5, with 9 bases aligning to TRBD2. Germline V CDR1 and CDR2: LGHDT, YNNKEL (reference sequence). V was pared by 0 bases and J by 2 bases, with 7 bases of the junction left unmatched. The CDR3 is made up of 17 amino acids. Written as DNA, the CDR3 is TGTGCCAGCAGCCAAGAGTATAGCGGGAGAGGTCAAGAGACCCAGTACTTC. It codes for CASSQEYSGRGQETQYF.

This chain links TRBV12-3 or TRBV12-4 with TRBJ2-6, with TRBD2 identical over 8 bases. The CDR3 contains 17 residues. J gave up 4 bases and V 2 bases, and 7 bases lay outside the gene matches. CDR3 in amino acids: CASSLREGPGGANVLTF. In DNA, the CDR3 is TGTGCCAGCAGTTTACGGGAGGGCCCGGGAGGGGCCAACGTCCTGACTTTC.

This chain connects TRBV5-1 to TRBJ2-7; TRBD1 matches at 10 bases. The CDR3 has 16 amino acids. V lost 4 bases, J lost 3 bases, and 10 bases stayed unmatched. The germline CDR1 and CDR2 sequences are SGHRS and YFSETQ. The DNA of the CDR3 is TGCGCCAGCAGCCGTATTCGACAGGGGGCCCGCTACGAGCAGTACTTC. Translated: CASSRIRQGARYEQYF.

The chain uses TRBV5-1 and TRBJ2-7; the D call may be TRBD1 or TRBD2 (6 bases each). The CDR3 is 15 amino acids. Trimming cost V 2 bases and J 2 bases, with 14 bases left between them. Germline lookup yields CDR1 SGHRS and CDR2 YFSETQ. In DNA, the CDR3 is TGCGCCAGCAGCTTTAGGGGGGAAAGGACCTACGAGCAGTACTTC. It specifies CASSFRGERTYEQYF.

V is TRBV29-1 and J is TRBJ2-7; 7 bases line up with TRBD1. The trim removed 5 bases at V and 1 base at J, leaving 2 bases unmatched. Germline V lookup: CDR1 SQVTM, CDR2 ANQGSEA. This CDR3 contains 12 residues. The CDR3 coding sequence is TGCAGCGTTACAGGGGATTCCTACGAGCAGTACTTC. Amino acid sequence: CSVTGDSYEQYF.